This TCR beta chain came from a study of blood T cell repertoires in COVID-19. On the study more broadly: Nucleic acid was either cDNA or gDNA, and it came from T cells, B-cell-depleted T cells, or PBMCs.

Germline lookup yields CDR1 KGHDR and CDR2 SFDVKD. The V and J ends lost 1 base and 5 bases, in that order; junction bases with no gene match: 6. The CDR3 consists of 16 residues. Original data processing: Amplifying reference gene primers gave estimates of nucleated cell counts. Clones were read by immunoSEQ multiplex PCR, and TCRdb kept only the in-frame ones, dropping some. That table supplies the V and J calls and clone size; D and trimming were determined from the DNA. The repertoire consists of 70,000 to 90,000 clones, with about four fifths occurring once and the leading ten covering 1.2%. Material for sequencing was peripheral blood. This sequence was found in a woman of 80 years or more with acute or convalescent COVID-19. This sequence joins TRBV24-1 and TRBJ2-1; 8 bases match TRBD2. Here the CDR3 DNA reads TGTGCCACCAGTGATTTTTCGGGAGGGCCCCACAATGAGCAGTTCTTC. Translating it yields CATSDFSGGPHNEQFF.